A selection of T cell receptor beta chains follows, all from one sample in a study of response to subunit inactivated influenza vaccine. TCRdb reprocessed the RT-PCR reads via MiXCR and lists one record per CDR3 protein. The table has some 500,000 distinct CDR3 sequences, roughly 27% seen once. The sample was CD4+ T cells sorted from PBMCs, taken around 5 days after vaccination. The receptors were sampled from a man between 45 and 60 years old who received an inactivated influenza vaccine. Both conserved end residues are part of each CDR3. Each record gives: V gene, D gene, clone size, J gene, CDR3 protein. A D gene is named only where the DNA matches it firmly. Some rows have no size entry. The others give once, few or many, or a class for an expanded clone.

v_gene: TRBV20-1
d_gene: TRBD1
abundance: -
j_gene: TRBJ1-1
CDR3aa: CSASGDREAFF

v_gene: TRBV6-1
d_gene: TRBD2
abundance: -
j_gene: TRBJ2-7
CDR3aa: CASRAGLDFTQSYEQYF

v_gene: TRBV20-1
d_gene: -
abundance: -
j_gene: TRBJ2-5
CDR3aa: CSARAGWETQYF

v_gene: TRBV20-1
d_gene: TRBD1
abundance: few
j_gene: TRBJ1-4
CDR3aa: CSAPTGPNEKLFF

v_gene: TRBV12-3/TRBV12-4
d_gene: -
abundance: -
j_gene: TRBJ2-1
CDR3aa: CASSYFTNYNEQFF

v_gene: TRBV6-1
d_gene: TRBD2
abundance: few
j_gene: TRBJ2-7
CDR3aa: CASSEAGQRGSYEQYF

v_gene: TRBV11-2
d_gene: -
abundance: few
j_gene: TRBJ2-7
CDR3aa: CASSLGLGGIYEQYF

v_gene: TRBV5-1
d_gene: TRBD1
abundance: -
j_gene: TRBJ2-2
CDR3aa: CASSSSTGVTGELFF

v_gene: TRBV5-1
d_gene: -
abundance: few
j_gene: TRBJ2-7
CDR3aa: CASSFRDTAYEQYF

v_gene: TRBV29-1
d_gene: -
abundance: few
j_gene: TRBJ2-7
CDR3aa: CSVPPGYEQYF

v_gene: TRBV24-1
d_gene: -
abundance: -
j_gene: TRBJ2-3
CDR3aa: CATSARPGLSTDTQYF

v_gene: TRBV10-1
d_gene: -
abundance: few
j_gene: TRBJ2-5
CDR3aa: CASSESTAQETQYF

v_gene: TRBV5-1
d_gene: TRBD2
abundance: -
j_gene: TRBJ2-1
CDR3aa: CASIAGTTVTDEQFF

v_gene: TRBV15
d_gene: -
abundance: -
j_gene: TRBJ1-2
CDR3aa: CATSRYWQENNYGYTF

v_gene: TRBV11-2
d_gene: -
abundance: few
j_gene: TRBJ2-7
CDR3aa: CASSSPSEQYF

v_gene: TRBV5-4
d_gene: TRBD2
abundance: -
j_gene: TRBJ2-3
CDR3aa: CASSLSRGSTDTQYF

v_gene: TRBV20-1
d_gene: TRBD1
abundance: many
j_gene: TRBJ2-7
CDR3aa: CSARRPDRGYEQYF

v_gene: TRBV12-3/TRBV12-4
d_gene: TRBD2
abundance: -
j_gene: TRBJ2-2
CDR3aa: CASSPGPRAGSTGELFF

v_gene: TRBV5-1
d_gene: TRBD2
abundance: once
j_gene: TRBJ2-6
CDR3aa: CASTLAGDSGANVLTF

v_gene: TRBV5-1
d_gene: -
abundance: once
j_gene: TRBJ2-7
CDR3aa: CASSSTSFSSYEQYF

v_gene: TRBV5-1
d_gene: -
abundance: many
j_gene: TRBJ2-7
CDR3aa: CASSPDSSYEQYF

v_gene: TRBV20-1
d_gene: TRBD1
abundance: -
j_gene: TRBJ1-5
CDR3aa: CSARILRGKQPQHF

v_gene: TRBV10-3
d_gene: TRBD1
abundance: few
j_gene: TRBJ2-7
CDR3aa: CAIKGTDSYEQYF

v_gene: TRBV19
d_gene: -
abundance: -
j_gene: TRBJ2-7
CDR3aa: CASSIKSYEQYF

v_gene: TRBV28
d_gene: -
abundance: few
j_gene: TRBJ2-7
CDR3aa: CASSLGGSTAYEQYF

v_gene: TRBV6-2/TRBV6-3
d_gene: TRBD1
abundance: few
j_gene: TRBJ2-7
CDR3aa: CASSYLPPAGGTYEQYF

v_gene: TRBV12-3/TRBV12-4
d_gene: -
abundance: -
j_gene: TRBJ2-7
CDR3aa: CASRSGQAPNEQYF

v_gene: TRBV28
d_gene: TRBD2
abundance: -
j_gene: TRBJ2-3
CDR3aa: CASKGAGSTDTQYF

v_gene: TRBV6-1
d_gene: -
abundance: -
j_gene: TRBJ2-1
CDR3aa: CASTLTLPNNEQFF

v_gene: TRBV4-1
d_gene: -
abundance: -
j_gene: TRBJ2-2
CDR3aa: CASSQDTGAAFGELFF

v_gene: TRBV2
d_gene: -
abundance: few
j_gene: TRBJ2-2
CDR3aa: CASTPGPNTGELFF

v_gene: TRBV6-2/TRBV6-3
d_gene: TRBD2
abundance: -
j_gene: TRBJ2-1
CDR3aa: CASTEPTSLAGAYNEQFF

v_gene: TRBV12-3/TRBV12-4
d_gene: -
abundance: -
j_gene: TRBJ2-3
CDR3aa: CASSRGSWDTQYF

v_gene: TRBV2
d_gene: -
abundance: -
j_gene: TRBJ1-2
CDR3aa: CASSAGPSNYGYTF

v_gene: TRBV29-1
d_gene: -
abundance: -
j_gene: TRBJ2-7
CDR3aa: CSVEAAGREQYF

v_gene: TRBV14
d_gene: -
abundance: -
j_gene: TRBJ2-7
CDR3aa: CASTPGNFHLGEQYF

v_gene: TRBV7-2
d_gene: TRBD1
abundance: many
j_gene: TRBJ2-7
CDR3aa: CASSRMTGMGHEQYF

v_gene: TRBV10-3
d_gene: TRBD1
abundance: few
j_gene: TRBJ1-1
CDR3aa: CAISVGRGPTEAFF

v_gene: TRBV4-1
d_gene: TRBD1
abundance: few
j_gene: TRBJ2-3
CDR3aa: CASSQGDRKADTQYF

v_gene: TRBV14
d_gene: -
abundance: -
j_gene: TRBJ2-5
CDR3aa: CASSQDGGFGETQYF

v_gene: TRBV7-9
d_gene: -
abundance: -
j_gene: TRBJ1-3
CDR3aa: CASSSDQFSAGNTIYF

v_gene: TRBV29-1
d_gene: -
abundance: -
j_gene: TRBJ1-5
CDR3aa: CSVVTAPGQPQHF

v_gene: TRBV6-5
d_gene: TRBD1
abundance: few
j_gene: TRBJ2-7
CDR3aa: CASIKGRGQDYEQYF

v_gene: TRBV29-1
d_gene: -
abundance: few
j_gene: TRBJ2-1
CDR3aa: CSVEDPSEQFF

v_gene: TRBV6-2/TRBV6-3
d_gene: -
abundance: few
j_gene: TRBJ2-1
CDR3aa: CASSYLGGPYNEQFF

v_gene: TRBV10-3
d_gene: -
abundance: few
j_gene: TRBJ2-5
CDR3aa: CAIRGAARSSTQYF

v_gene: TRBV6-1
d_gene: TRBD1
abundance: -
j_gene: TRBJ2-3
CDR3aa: CASTTTGGTDTQYF

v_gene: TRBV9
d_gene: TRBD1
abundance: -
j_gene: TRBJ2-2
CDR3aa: CASSVGTGVTGELFF